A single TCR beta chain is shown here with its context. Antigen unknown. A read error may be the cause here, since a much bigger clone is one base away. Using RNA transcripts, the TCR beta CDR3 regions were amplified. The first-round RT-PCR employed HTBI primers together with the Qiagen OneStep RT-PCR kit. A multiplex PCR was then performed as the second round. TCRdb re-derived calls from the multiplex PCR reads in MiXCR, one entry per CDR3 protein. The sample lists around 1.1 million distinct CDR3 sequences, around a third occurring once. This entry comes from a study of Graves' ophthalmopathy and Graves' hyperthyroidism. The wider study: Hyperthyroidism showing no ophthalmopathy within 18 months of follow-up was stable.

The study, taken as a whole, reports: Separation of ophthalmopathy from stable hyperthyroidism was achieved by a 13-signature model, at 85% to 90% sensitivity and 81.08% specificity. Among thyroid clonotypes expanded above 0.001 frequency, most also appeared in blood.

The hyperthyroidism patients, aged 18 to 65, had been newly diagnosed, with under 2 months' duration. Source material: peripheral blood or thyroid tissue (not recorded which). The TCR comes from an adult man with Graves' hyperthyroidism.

CDR3 residues: CARSPTGAGAFF. Here the CDR3 DNA reads TGTGCCCGCAGCCCGACAGGGGCCGGTGCTTTCTTT. The gene calls are TRBV9 and TRBJ1-1, with TRBD1 matching 8 bases. The CDR3 runs to 12 residues. Germline V CDR1 and CDR2: SGDLS, YYNGEE. Complete variable domain (other parts from reference TRBV9 and TRBJ1-1): DSGVTQTPKHLITATGQRVTLRCSPRSGDLSVYWYQQSLDQGLQFLIQYYNGEERAKGNILERFSAQQFPDLHSELNLSSLELGDSALYFCARSPTGAGAFFGQGTRLTVV.